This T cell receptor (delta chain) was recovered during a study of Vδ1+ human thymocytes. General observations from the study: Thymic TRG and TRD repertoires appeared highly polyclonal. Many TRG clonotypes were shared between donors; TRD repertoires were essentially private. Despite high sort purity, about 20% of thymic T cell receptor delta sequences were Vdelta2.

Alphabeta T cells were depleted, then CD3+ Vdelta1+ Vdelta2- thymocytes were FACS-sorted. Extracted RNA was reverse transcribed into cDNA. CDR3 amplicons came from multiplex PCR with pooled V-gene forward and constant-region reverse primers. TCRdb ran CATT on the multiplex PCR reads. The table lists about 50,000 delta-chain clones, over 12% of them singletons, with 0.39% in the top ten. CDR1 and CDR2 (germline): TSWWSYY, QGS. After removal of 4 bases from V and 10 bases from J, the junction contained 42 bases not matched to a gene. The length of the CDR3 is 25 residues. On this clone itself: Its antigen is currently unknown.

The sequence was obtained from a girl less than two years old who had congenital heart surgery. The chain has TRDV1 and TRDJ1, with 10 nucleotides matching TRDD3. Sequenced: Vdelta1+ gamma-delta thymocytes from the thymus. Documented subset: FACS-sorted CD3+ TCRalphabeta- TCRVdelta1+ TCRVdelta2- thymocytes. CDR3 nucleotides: TGTGCTCTTGGGGGGCCCGGTCCACCTCTCATTCCATGGGGGATACCTCATTCCGGTGAGAAGGGACTCATCTTT. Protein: CALGGPGPPLIPWGIPHSGEKGLIF.